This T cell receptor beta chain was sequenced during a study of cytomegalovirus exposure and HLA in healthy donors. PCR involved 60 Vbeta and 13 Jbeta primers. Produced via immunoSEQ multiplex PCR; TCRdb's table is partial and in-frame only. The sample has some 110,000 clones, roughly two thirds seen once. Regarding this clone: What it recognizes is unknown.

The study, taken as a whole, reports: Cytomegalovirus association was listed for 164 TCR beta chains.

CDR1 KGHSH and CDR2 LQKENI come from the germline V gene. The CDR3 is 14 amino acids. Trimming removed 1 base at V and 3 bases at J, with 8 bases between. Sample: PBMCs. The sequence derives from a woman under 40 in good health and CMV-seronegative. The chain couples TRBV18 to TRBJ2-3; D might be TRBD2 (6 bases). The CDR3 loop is CASSPHGGTDTQYF. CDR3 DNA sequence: TGTGCCAGCTCACCACACGGGGGTACAGATACGCAGTATTTT.